Below, 6 T cell receptor beta chains from the same sample are listed, as sequenced in a study of OX40 agonist ivuxolimab in advanced cancers. Assay used: immunoSEQ multiplex PCR; TCRdb lists only in-frame clones, some missing. This table holds approximately 47,000 clones, about 86% found once. Sequenced here: CD4+ or CD8+ T cells sorted from blood, sampled in a trial of the OX40 agonist ivuxolimab. Receptors were obtained from an adult with an advanced solid tumor such as melanoma, head and neck, liver or kidney cancer.

The chain combines TRBV6-5 with TRBJ2-5; weak D call: TRBD1 (5 bases). Germline V lookup: CDR1 MNHEY, CDR2 SVGAGI. The length of the CDR3 is 14 residues. The V end lost 8 bases, the J end lost 2 bases, and 15 bases lay between the germline ends. The CDR3 spells CASASRGVQETQYF. Here the CDR3 DNA reads TGTGCCAGCGCCAGTAGGGGCGTACAAGAGACCCAGTACTTC.

The chain employs TRBV10-3 and TRBJ2-5; no firm D call. The V gene's germline CDR1 is ENHRY and CDR2 SYGVKD. The CDR3 totals 16 residues. The V end was cut by 0 bases, the J end by 1 base, with 12 bases between. The CDR3, as DNA: TGTGCCATCAGTGAGTCGTTCGGCGCACTCCAAGAGACCCAGTACTTC. It is translated as CAISESFGALQETQYF.

This clone appeared once. The chain links TRBV7-8 to TRBJ2-5; 7 bases agree with TRBD1. The V gene's germline CDR1 is SGHVS and CDR2 FQNEAQ. The CDR3 sequence is 15 residues long. The trim removed 2 bases at V and 4 bases at J, leaving 7 bases unmatched. This chain's CDR3 is CASSLWTGPGETQYF. CDR3 sequence (DNA): TGTGCCAGCAGCTTATGGACAGGCCCAGGAGAGACCCAGTACTTC.

This rearrangement joins TRBV19 to TRBJ1-2, with D possibly matching TRBD1 (5 bases). There are 13 residues in the CDR3. Looked up from germline, CDR1 is LNHDA and CDR2 is SQIVND (reference sequence). The germline V and J ends were trimmed by 6 bases and 4 bases, with 12 bases remaining between them. CDR3 region: CASRGTAIYGYTF. CDR3 in DNA: TGTGCCAGTAGGGGGACGGCCATCTATGGCTACACCTTC.

V usage is TRBV7-3 and J usage is TRBJ2-1, with unresolved D. The V end was cut by 2 bases, the J end by 0 bases, with 14 bases between. Per germline, CDR1 SGHTA and CDR2 FQGTGA. This CDR3 region has 17 residues. DNA for the CDR3: TGTGCCAGCAGCTTAGTCCCAGAGCGTAGCTCCTACAATGAGCAGTTCTTC. Amino acid sequence: CASSLVPERSSYNEQFF.

J is TRBJ2-5 and V is TRBV27; the D gene could be TRBD1 or TRBD2 (6 bases each). The J call may be wrong; the DNA end is better matched by TRBJ2-7. The V gene's germline CDR1 is MNHEY and CDR2 SMNVEV (reference sequence). This CDR3 contains 16 residues. The CDR3 coding sequence is TGTGCCAGCAGTTTTGTTGGTGGGGGGCAATTTTACGAGCAGTACTTC. This encodes CASSFVGGGQFYEQYF.